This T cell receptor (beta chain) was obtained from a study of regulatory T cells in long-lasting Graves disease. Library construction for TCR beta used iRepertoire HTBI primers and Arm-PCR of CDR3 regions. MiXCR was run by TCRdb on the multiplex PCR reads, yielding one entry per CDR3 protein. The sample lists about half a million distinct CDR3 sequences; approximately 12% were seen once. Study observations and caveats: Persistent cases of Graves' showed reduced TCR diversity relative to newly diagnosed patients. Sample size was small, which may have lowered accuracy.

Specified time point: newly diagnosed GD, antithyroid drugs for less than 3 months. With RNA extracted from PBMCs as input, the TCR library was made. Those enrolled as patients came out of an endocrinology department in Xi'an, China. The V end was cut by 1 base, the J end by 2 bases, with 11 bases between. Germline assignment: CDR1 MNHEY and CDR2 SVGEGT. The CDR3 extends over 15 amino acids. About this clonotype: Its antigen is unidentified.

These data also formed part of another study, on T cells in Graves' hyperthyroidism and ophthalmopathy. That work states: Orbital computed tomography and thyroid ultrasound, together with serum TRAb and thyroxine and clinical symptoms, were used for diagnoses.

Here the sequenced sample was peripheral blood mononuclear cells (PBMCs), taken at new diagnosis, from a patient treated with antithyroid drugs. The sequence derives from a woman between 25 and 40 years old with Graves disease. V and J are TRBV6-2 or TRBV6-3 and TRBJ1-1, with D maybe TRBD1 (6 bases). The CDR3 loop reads CASSYFRGINTEAFF. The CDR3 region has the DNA TGTGCCAGCAGTTACTTTAGGGGGATCAACACTGAAGCTTTCTTT.